Sequencing of this T cell receptor beta chain was carried out in a study of T-cell reconstitution after alpha-beta-depleted transplantation in children. The study's findings and limits: Some patients' high day-60 TCRbeta diversity was traced to surviving recipient T cells and thymic progenitors. One year post-transplant, T-cell counts and diversity were largely derived from T cells produced anew. About two months after transplant, alpha-beta T cells reportedly came from several hundred expanded graft clones.

This CDR3 has 17 residues. Trimming at V came to 4 bases and at J to 6 bases, leaving 11 bases not matched to a gene. Germline CDR1 is ENHRY and CDR2 is SYGVKD. As concerns this clonotype: Its matching antigen is unknown.

Library preparation (for TCRbeta) was performed with unique molecular identifiers. TCRdb itself ran the PCR reads through MiXCR, one entry per CDR3 protein. Of around 230,000 distinct CDR3 sequences listed, more than 15% are singletons. The sequence was collected from a male patient aged 2 to 10 who had a stem cell transplant for acute lymphoblastic leukemia, so the T cells may come from the graft donor. The sample consisted of PBMCs, mostly from graft donor cells, taken 360 days after TCRalphabeta/CD19-depleted stem cell transplant. This chain connects TRBV10-3 to TRBJ2-2; 10 bases align to TRBD1. Here the CDR3 reads CAISAGTGANRAGELFF. For the CDR3, the DNA is TGTGCCATCAGTGCGGGGACAGGGGCCAATAGAGCCGGGGAGCTGTTTTTT.